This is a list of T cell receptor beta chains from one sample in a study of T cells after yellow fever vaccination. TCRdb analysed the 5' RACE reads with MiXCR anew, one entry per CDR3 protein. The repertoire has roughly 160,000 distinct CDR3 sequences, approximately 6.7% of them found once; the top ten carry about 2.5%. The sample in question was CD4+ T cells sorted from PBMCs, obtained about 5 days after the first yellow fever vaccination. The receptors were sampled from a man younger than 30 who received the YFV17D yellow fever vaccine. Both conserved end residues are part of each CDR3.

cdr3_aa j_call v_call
CASTRQGGTETQYF TRBJ2-5 TRBV3-1
CASSFTGQTSAFF TRBJ1-1 TRBV27
CASSQDSPRAWGSYEQYF TRBJ2-7 TRBV4-3
CASSYSGPGGGETQYF TRBJ2-5 TRBV6-5
CASIPGTGNYEQYF TRBJ2-7 TRBV6-5
CSAWTMTYEQYF TRBJ2-7 TRBV20-1
CASSQDRGQGRAKNIQYF TRBJ2-4 TRBV4-1
CASSPGTTYNEQFF TRBJ2-1 TRBV5-1
CASSYSRSHPPGTEAFF TRBJ1-1 TRBV6-5
CSARTAPYEQYF TRBJ2-7 TRBV20-1
CASSLVASGGYNEQFF TRBJ2-1 TRBV5-1
CASSPRTAPSNQPQHF TRBJ1-5 TRBV18
CASGGPQGADTQYF TRBJ2-3 TRBV6-1
CASSSGLAILLDTQYF TRBJ2-3 TRBV19
CASSLGGHEKLFF TRBJ1-4 TRBV5-1
CASSLVPPDPELYNEQFF TRBJ2-1 TRBV5-5
CASSLDYGGRSGNTIYF TRBJ1-3 TRBV11-2
CASSKGPPPTDTQYF TRBJ2-3 TRBV3-1
CASSLLGNQETQYF TRBJ2-5 TRBV7-9
CASSQETSGVRAQYF TRBJ2-5 TRBV4-3
CASSLDRGSTDTQYF TRBJ2-3 TRBV5-1
CASSFQGQETQYF TRBJ2-5 TRBV5-4
CASSARLAEAQYF TRBJ2-3 TRBV7-2
CASSLGGGRHQPQHF TRBJ1-5 TRBV11-2
CASSSLSGPYNEQFF TRBJ2-1 TRBV5-1
CASSYHPGGISYEQYF TRBJ2-7 TRBV6-2/TRBV6-3
CASSSLQGANEQFF TRBJ2-1 TRBV5-1
CASSQYPGQSDYEQYF TRBJ2-7 TRBV4-3
CSATRTGRYGYTF TRBJ1-2 TRBV20-1
CASSLEVLSPLHF TRBJ1-6 TRBV7-2
CASSSRGGRTEAFF TRBJ1-1 TRBV5-4
CASSLASTNPYEQYF TRBJ2-7 TRBV5-1
CASSRVVGGTNEKLFF TRBJ1-4 TRBV4-1
CASSTLTGFYEQYF TRBJ2-7 TRBV6-2/TRBV6-3
CASSLGGISNQPQHF TRBJ1-5 TRBV7-2
CARSLGLSTVFTDTQYF TRBJ2-3 TRBV4-2
CSVAGIADTQYF TRBJ2-3 TRBV29-1
CASSSRQGRDQPQHF TRBJ1-5 TRBV12-3/TRBV12-4
CASSLMRDETQYF TRBJ2-5 TRBV4-1
CASSSGLASSTDTQYF TRBJ2-3 TRBV5-1
CASSTHFGSVYEQYF TRBJ2-7 TRBV4-3
CASTYWGGTEAFF TRBJ1-1 TRBV12-3/TRBV12-4
CASQGVGQPQHF TRBJ1-5 TRBV27